This is a list of T cell receptor beta chains from one sample in a study of OX40 agonist ivuxolimab in advanced cancers. Profiling relied on immunoSEQ multiplex PCR, and the TCRdb table lists in-frame clones only, not all of them. The sample has tens of thousands of clones; about nine tenths are singletons. Sequenced material: CD4+ or CD8+ T cells sorted from blood, taken in a trial of the OX40 agonist ivuxolimab. The receptors come from an adult with an advanced solid tumor such as melanoma, head and neck, liver or kidney cancer. The CDR3 runs from the conserved cysteine through the conserved F or W. The D gene is left open where the match is weak. The size of a clone is reported for some rows only, either as once, few or many, or as a class for expanded clones.

j_gene | v_gene | abundance | d_gene | CDR3aa | CDR3nt
TRBJ2-7 | TRBV29-1 | NA | TRBD1 | CSVEEAGGSYEQYF | TGCAGCGTTGAAGAGGCAGGGGGTTCCTACGAGCAGTACTTC
TRBJ2-3 | TRBV7-2 | once | TRBD1 | CASSVFTGGYPQYDTQYF | TGTGCCAGCAGCGTTTTCACAGGGGGGTATCCACAGTACGATACGCAGTATTTT
TRBJ2-3 | TRBV2 | NA | NA | CASSDTDTQYF | TGTGCCAGCAGTGATACAGATACGCAGTATTTT
TRBJ1-1 | TRBV7-3 | NA | NA | CASSLLQGTEAFF | TGTGCCAGCAGCTTATTACAGGGCACTGAAGCTTTCTTT
TRBJ2-1 | TRBV7-9 | NA | TRBD2 | CASSLPGLAGYNEQFF | TGTGCCAGCAGCTTACCGGGACTAGCGGGGTACAATGAGCAGTTCTTC
TRBJ2-7 | TRBV9 | NA | NA | CASSPNSYEQYF | TGTGCCAGCAGCCCCAACTCCTACGAGCAGTACTTC
TRBJ1-5 | TRBV27 | NA | NA | CASSWEGNQPQHF | TGTGCCAGCAGTTGGGAAGGGAATCAGCCCCAGCATTTT
TRBJ1-4 | TRBV6-1 | NA | TRBD1 | CATQGALGHEKLFF | TGTGCCACCCAGGGGGCCTTAGGCCATGAAAAACTGTTTTTT
TRBJ2-7 | TRBV19 | once | NA | CASSIAPGWNEQYF | TGTGCCAGTAGTATAGCCCCGGGTTGGAACGAGCAGTACTTC
TRBJ2-3 | TRBV2 | NA | TRBD1 | CASSPGQGADTQYF | TGTGCCAGCAGCCCGGGACAGGGGGCAGATACGCAGTATTTT
TRBJ2-7 | TRBV27 | NA | NA | CASSYQGYEQYF | TGTGCCAGCAGTTACCAGGGCTACGAGCAGTACTTC